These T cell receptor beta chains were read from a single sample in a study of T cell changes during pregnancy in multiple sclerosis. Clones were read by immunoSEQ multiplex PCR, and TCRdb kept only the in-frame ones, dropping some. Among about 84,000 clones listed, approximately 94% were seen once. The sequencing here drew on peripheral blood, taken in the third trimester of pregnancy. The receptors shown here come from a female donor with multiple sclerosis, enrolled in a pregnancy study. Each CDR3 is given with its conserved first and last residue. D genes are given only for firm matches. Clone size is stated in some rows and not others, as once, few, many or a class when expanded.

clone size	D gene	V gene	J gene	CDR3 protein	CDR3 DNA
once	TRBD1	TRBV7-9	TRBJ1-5	CASSHSGTGNSNQPQHF	TGTGCCAGCAGCCATTCCGGGACAGGAAATAGCAATCAGCCCCAGCATTTT
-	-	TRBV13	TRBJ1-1	CASSLGGVVGQVGMNTEAFF	TGTGCCAGCAGCTTGGGGGGTGTGGTTGGGCAGGTGGGAATGAACACTGAAGCTTTCTTT
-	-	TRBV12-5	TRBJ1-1	CASGLGYSESKRPEAFF	TGTGCTAGTGGTTTGGGGTACAGTGAAAGCAAACGTCCTGAAGCTTTCTTT
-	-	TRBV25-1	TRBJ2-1	CASSETRGLYEQFF	TGTGCCAGCAGTGAAACCCGGGGTCTCTATGAGCAGTTCTTC
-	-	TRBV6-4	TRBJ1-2	CASSDRGYGYTF	TGTGCCAGCAGTGACAGGGGCTATGGCTACACCTTC
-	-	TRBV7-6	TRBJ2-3	CASSLGAGSTTDTQYF	TGTGCCAGCAGCTTAGGGGCTGGATCTACCACAGATACGCAGTATTTT
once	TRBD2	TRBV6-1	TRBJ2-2	CASSEMGGGNGELFF	TGTGCCAGCAGTGAAATGGGCGGGGGAAACGGGGAGCTGTTTTTT
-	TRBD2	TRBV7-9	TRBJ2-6	CASSLLGTGGASGANVLTF	TGTGCCAGCAGCTTACTTGGGACGGGGGGGGCCTCTGGGGCCAACGTCCTGACTTTC
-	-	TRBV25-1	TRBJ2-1	CASTRMGKFSYNEQFF	TGTGCCAGCACCAGAATGGGCAAATTCTCCTACAATGAGCAGTTCTTC
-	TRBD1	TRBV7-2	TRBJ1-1	CASSSAGGRVAFF	TGTGCCAGCAGCTCCGCAGGGGGCCGGGTGGCTTTCTTT
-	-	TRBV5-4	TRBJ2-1	CASSDLGQVNEQFF	TGTGCCAGCAGCGACTTGGGACAAGTCAATGAGCAGTTCTTC
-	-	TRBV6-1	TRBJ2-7	CAIVAGNYEQYF	TGTGCCATAGTGGCAGGGAACTACGAGCAGTACTTC
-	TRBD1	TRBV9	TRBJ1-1	CASSTPGTGSTEAFF	TGTGCCAGCAGCACCCCCGGGACAGGGAGCACTGAAGCTTTCTTT
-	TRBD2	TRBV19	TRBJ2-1	CASQLAGGRDEQFF	TGTGCCAGCCAACTAGCGGGGGGGAGGGATGAGCAGTTCTTC
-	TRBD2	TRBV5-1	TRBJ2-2	CASSPLAGGYTGELFF	TGCGCCAGCAGCCCCCTAGCGGGGGGTTATACCGGGGAGCTGTTTTTT
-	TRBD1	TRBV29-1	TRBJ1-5	CSVRQGSNQPQHF	TGCAGCGTGCGACAGGGATCCAATCAGCCCCAGCATTTT
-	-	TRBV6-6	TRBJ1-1	CATSLGQAGAFF	TGTGCCACGTCACTTGGACAAGCGGGGGCTTTCTTT
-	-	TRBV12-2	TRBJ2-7	CASRLNHPGTDDEQYF	TGTGCAAGTCGCTTAAACCACCCCGGGACAGACGACGAGCAGTACTTC
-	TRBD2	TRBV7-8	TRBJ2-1	CASSLGGGNYNEQFF	TGTGCCAGCAGCTTAGGCGGGGGAAACTACAATGAGCAGTTCTTC
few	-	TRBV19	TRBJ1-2	CASSMGREYGYTF	TGTGCCAGTAGTATGGGCCGGGAATATGGCTACACCTTC
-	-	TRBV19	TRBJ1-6	CASSIMTGNSPLHF	TGTGCCAGTAGTATTATGACGGGGAATTCACCCCTCCACTTT
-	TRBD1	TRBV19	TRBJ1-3	CASSTNRGDGNTIYF	TGTGCCAGTAGTACAAACAGGGGAGATGGAAACACCATATATTTT
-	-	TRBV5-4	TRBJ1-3	CASSLPSGNTIYF	TGTGCCAGCAGCTTGCCGTCTGGAAACACCATATATTTT
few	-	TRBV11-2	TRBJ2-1	CASSLGRRVDNEQFF	TGTGCCAGCAGCTTAGGGCGTCGGGTAGACAATGAGCAGTTCTTC
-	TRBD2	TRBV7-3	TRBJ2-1	CASSPAAGGAYNEQFF	TGTGCCAGCAGCCCTGCAGCGGGGGGAGCTTACAATGAGCAGTTCTTC
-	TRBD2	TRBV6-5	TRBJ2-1	CASSYSWAGGRGEQFF	TGTGCCAGCAGTTACTCTTGGGCGGGGGGGCGCGGTGAGCAGTTCTTC
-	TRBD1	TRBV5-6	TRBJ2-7	CASSFGTGFSEQYF	TGTGCCAGCAGCTTCGGGACAGGTTTTTCCGAGCAGTACTTC
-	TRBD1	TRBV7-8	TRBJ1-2	CASSLVESGQGINGYTF	TGTGCCAGCAGCTTAGTAGAGTCGGGACAGGGGATTAATGGCTACACCTTC
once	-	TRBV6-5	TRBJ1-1	CASSYWGEGNTEAFF	TGTGCCAGCAGTTACTGGGGGGAGGGGAACACTGAAGCTTTCTTT
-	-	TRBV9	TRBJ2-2	CASSVVPDTGTGELFF	TGTGCCAGCAGCGTAGTCCCGGACACAGGGACCGGGGAGCTGTTTTTT
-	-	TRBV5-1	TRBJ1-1	CASSPGGVDTEAFF	TGCGCCAGCAGCCCCGGGGGGGTTGACACTGAAGCTTTCTTT
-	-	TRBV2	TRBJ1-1	CASSQGMNTEAFF	TGTGCCAGCAGTCAGGGGATGAACACTGAAGCTTTCTTT
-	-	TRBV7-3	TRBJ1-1	CASSVKSPRDTTEAFF	TGTGCCAGCAGCGTAAAAAGCCCCCGGGACACGACTGAAGCTTTCTTT
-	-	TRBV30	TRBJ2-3	CAWRGGSAQYF	TGTGCCTGGAGAGGGGGAAGCGCGCAGTATTTT
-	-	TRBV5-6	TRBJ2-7	CASSLDGGVSSYEQYF	TGTGCCAGCAGCTTGGACGGCGGGGTAAGCTCCTACGAGCAGTACTTC
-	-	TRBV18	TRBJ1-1	CASDPGGMNTEAFF	TGTGCCAGCGACCCCGGGGGAATGAACACTGAAGCTTTCTTT
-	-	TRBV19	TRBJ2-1	CASSIEVSEQFF	TGTGCCAGTAGTATAGAAGTCAGTGAGCAGTTCTTC
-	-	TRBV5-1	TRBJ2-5	CASSLTGETQYF	TGCGCCAGCAGCTTGACAGGGGAGACCCAGTACTTC
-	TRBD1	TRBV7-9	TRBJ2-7	CASGSTGIEQYF	TGTGCCAGCGGATCGACAGGGATCGAGCAGTACTTC
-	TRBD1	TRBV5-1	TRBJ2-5	CASSYWDSQETQYF	TGCGCCAGCAGCTATTGGGACAGCCAAGAGACCCAGTACTTC